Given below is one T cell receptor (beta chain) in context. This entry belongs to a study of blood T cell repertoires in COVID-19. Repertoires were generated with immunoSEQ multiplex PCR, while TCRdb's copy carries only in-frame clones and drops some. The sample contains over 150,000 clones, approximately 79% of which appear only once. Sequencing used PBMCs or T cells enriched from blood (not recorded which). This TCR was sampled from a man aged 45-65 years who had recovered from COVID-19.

The CDR3 reads CASSLGTREQYF. CDR3 in DNA: TGTGCCAGCAGTCTCGGGACTCGGGAGCAGTACTTC. The chain uses TRBV6-2 or TRBV6-3 and TRBJ2-7; weak D call: TRBD2 (6 bases). CDR3 length equals 12 residues. CDR1 is MNHEY, CDR2 SVGEGT, per germline. V lost 5 bases and J lost 7, with 12 bases in between.